This paragraph reports one TCR beta chain. Original processing methods: Reference gene primer amplification gave estimated nucleated cell counts. Sequenced by immunoSEQ multiplex PCR; TCRdb stores in-frame clones only, minus some. D and trimming come from the DNA, and the V and J calls and clone size come from that table. The table records tens of thousands of clones, around 80% of them present only once. This specimen comes from a study of blood T cell repertoires in COVID-19. The wider study: COVID-19 samples collected from the United States, Italy and Spain covered acute and convalescent phases. T cells, B-cell-depleted T cells, or PBMCs provided the cDNA or gDNA that served as material.

Per the germline V gene, CDR1 is SGHDN and CDR2 is FVKESK. This CDR3 has 13 amino acids. V was trimmed by 1 base and J by 3 bases, leaving 7 bases between them. The sample consisted of peripheral blood. The chain recombines TRBV14 with TRBJ2-7, with a possible D match to TRBD2 (5 bases). The TCR sequence derives from a human donor in a cohort sampled during active COVID-19. The CDR3 loop reads CASSQARGYEQYF. The CDR3 DNA sequence: TGTGCCAGCAGCCAAGCCCGGGGCTACGAGCAGTACTTC.